The 23 T cell receptor beta chains below were found in one sample sequenced in a study of T-cell memory formation after mild COVID-19. TCRdb ran MiXCR on the 5' RACE reads and lists one entry per CDR3 protein. The repertoire holds a few hundred thousand distinct CDR3 sequences, under 25% seen once, with under 15% in the top ten. Input material: PBMCs or a T cell subset sorted from them (not recorded which). Source of these receptors: an adult woman who had mild COVID-19 (a few samples of this study predate the infection). Cell type and time point are not known.

The rearrangement joins TRBV24-1 to TRBJ1-1; D not certain. Trimming left V 7 bases short and J 1 base short, with 9 bases between. The CDR3 is 13 residues long. CDR1 is KGHDR and CDR2 is SFDVKD in the germline V gene. The DNA for the CDR3 is TGTGCCACCAGGCCCCGGGAGAACACTGAAGCTTTCTTT. It specifies CATRPRENTEAFF.

This clonotype has only a few counts. J is TRBJ1-5 and V is TRBV19, with 7 bases that match TRBD1. The CDR3 has 15 residues. Germline CDR1 is LNHDA and CDR2 is SQIVND (reference sequence). The V and J ends lost 8 bases and 6 bases, in that order; junction bases with no gene match: 13. The CDR3 is CASYPRQGSFQPQHF. The CDR3 coding sequence is TGTGCCAGTTACCCTCGACAGGGCAGCTTTCAGCCCCAGCATTTT.

In its sample, this clonotype was seen a few times. The chain is built from TRBV12-3 or TRBV12-4 and TRBJ1-2, with D uncertain. The CDR3 sequence is 13 residues long. The V and J ends lost 6 bases and 4 bases respectively, with 12 bases between them. The DNA for the CDR3 is TGTGCCAGCAGAGGGAACTCGATCTATGGCTACACCTTC. It is translated as CASRGNSIYGYTF.

This clonotype was counted between two and nine times. The chain employs TRBV24-1 and TRBJ2-7; 11 bases agree with TRBD1. With V trimmed by 4 bases and J by 5 bases, 3 bases remained unmatched. In germline, CDR1 is KGHDR, CDR2 SFDVKD. This CDR3 spans 14 amino acids. CDR3: CATSEGQGANEQYF. CDR3 bases: TGTGCCACCAGTGAAGGACAGGGGGCTAACGAGCAGTACTTC.

This clonotype occurred a few times. The chain's CDR3 is CSVQTGGQTQYF. CDR3 coding DNA: TGCAGTGTTCAGACGGGGGGGCAGACCCAGTACTTC. The chain carries TRBV20-1 and TRBJ2-5; 8 bases map to TRBD2. The CDR3 covers 12 residues. Germline V gives CDR1 DFQATT, CDR2 SNEGSKA (reference sequence). The trim removed 7 bases at V and 6 bases at J, leaving 7 bases unmatched.

This clonotype was observed many times. J is TRBJ1-1 and V is TRBV3-1, with a possible D match to TRBD1 (5 bases). CDR1 is LGHDT, CDR2 YNNKEL, per germline (reference sequence). Trimming shortened V by 1 base and J by 0 bases, and 12 bases separated the two germline ends. The CDR3 loop spans 16 amino acids. CDR3 loop: CASSQGLTGLNTEAFF. CDR3 nucleotides: TGTGCCAGCAGCCAAGGCCTTACGGGACTGAACACTGAAGCTTTCTTT.

The chain carries TRBV5-1 and TRBJ1-2, with a weak D call TRBD1 (5 bases). This CDR3 region has 18 residues. Germline V gene data show CDR1 as SGHRS and CDR2 as YFSETQ. V was trimmed by 5 bases and J by 5 bases, leaving 28 bases between them. CDR3 loop: CASRRDREQPAGEYGYTF. The DNA for the CDR3 is TGCGCCAGCAGAAGGGATCGGGAACAACCGGCGGGGGAGTATGGCTACACCTTC.

This clonotype was seen a few times. The rearrangement uses TRBV6-5 and TRBJ1-2, with D maybe TRBD1 (5 bases). From germline, CDR1 is MNHEY and CDR2 SVGAGI. The CDR3 runs to 15 residues. Trimming pared 4 bases from V and 5 bases from J, leaving 17 bases between. CDR3 sequence: CASSLSGGNLYGYTF. CDR3 DNA sequence: TGTGCCAGCAGTTTATCGGGGGGGAACTTATATGGCTACACCTTC.

The chain employs TRBV4-1 and TRBJ2-7; 9 bases agree with TRBD1. The CDR3 runs to 16 residues. Germline V gene lookup returns CDR1 MGHRA and CDR2 YSYEKL. The J segment lost 2 bases and the V segment lost 0 bases, leaving 5 bases of the junction unmatched. DNA for the CDR3: TGCGCCAGCAGCCAAGAATTTGACAGGGGGACCTACGAGCAGTACTTC. Its translation: CASSQEFDRGTYEQYF.

This clonotype has more than one count but fewer than ten. As DNA, the CDR3 is TGTGCCACCGCCGTAGGTTTTAGCAATCAGCCCCAGCATTTT. This translates into CATAVGFSNQPQHF. The chain employs TRBV15 and TRBJ1-5; D is undetermined. CDR1 is LNHNV and CDR2 is YYDKDF in the germline V gene (reference sequence). The V gene lost 8 bases and the J gene lost 0 bases, with 11 bases spanning the gap. The CDR3 runs 14 residues.

This clonotype was observed a few times. The chain is built from TRBV12-3 or TRBV12-4 and TRBJ2-3; no clear D. Deletions cut 7 bases from V and 7 bases from J, with 9 bases between. CDR3 length: 11 amino acids. CDR3 region: CASTTYNTQYF. DNA of the CDR3: TGTGCCAGCACCACATACAATACGCAGTATTTT.

V usage is TRBV7-2 and J usage is TRBJ1-1; D may be TRBD1 (5 bases). This CDR3 region has 16 residues. In germline, CDR1 is SGHTA, CDR2 FQGNSA. V shed 2 bases and J shed 0 bases, with 13 bases lying between them. The CDR3 loop is CASSLLGGTMNTEAFF. The DNA of the CDR3 is TGTGCCAGCAGCTTACTGGGGGGAACCATGAACACTGAAGCTTTCTTT. Complete variable domain (other parts from reference TRBV7-2 and TRBJ1-1): GAGVSQSPSNKVTEKGKDVELRCDPISGHTALYWYRQSLGQGLEFLIYFQGNSAPDKSGLPSDRFSAERTGGSVSTLTIQRTQQEDSAVYLCASSLLGGTMNTEAFFGQGTRLTVV.

This clonotype has more than one count but fewer than ten. This chain uses TRBV25-1 with TRBJ2-3; TRBD2 matches at 12 bases. From germline, CDR1 is MGHDK and CDR2 SYGVNS. V lost 1 base to trimming and J lost 4 bases; unmatched junction nucleotides: 9. The CDR3 totals 18 residues. This CDR3 reads CASSELPIGLAGSDTQYF. CDR3 sequence (DNA): TGTGCCAGCAGTGAATTACCAATAGGACTAGCGGGATCAGATACGCAGTATTTT.

The chain links TRBV7-3 to TRBJ2-5; D is perhaps TRBD1 or TRBD2 (5 bases each). The CDR3 has 15 residues. CDR1 and CDR2 from the germline V gene are SGHTA and FQGTGA. The V end was cut by 5 bases, the J end by 2 bases, with 15 bases between. The CDR3 nucleotides are TGTGCCAGCAGCATATCCCCGGGGCAGCAAGAGACCCAGTACTTC. As protein: CASSISPGQQETQYF.

The chain recombines TRBV7-2 with TRBJ1-1; D might be TRBD1 (5 bases). The CDR3 totals 14 residues. CDR1 and CDR2 from the germline V gene are SGHTA and FQGNSA. V lost 5 bases to trimming and J lost 1 base, with 11 bases between them. CDR3 protein: CASSRYGQNTEAFF. CDR3 DNA: TGTGCCAGCAGCCGATACGGACAGAACACTGAAGCTTTCTTT.

This clonotype was seen a handful of times. The genes are TRBV12-3 or TRBV12-4 and TRBJ1-5, with 9 bases fitting TRBD1. The CDR3 spans 15 residues. V gave up 6 bases and J gave up 4 bases; unmatched junction bases: 7. CDR3 protein: CASSHRGTGNQPQHF. As DNA, the CDR3 is TGTGCCAGCAGCCACCGAGGGACAGGGAATCAGCCCCAGCATTTT.

This chain links TRBV11-2 with TRBJ2-3; the match to TRBD2 covers 7 bases. The length of the CDR3 is 16 residues. V gave up 3 bases and J gave up 1 base; unmatched junction bases: 7. Germline values: CDR1 SGHAT, CDR2 FQNNGV. The CDR3, as DNA: TGTGCCAGCAGCTTTCGCCGACTAGCCGGCACAGATACGCAGTATTTT. Amino acids: CASSFRRLAGTDTQYF.

This rearrangement joins TRBV12-3 or TRBV12-4 to TRBJ2-7, with D perhaps matching TRBD1 or TRBD2 (5 bases each). The CDR3 is made up of 13 amino acids. Trimming cost V 6 bases and J 3 bases, with 12 bases left between them. Here the CDR3 DNA reads TGTGCCAGCAGGGGGGACGGAGGCTACGAGCAGTACTTC. It translates to CASRGDGGYEQYF.

As regards this clonotype: One base away lies a much larger clone, so this may be a sequencing read error. The V gene is TRBV5-4, the J gene TRBJ2-6; D remains unclear. The V gene lost 2 bases and the J gene lost 3 bases, with 0 bases spanning the gap. The CDR3 is 12 residues long. Germline assignment: CDR1 SGHNT and CDR2 YYREEE (reference sequence). The CDR3 DNA reads as TGTGCCAGCAGCTTTGGGGCCAACGTCCTGACTTTC. Its protein product is CASSFGANVLTF.

This clonotype was seen a handful of times. The chain recombines TRBV9 with TRBJ1-6, with 7 bases that match TRBD1. The CDR3 is 16 amino acids. With 5 bases clipped from V and 8 bases from J, the junction kept 13 bases outside the gene matches. Looked up from germline, CDR1 is SGDLS and CDR2 is YYNGEE. DNA of the CDR3: TGTGCCAGCAGGGATACTAACAGGGGATTGGATTCACCCCTCCACTTT. Protein product: CASRDTNRGLDSPLHF.

This clonotype was counted only a few times. V and J are TRBV20-1 and TRBJ2-5; D gene ambiguous. Looked up from germline, CDR1 is DFQATT and CDR2 is SNEGSKA (reference sequence). With 4 bases removed from V and 2 bases from J, the gap between germline ends came to 23 bases. This CDR3 region has 17 residues. The CDR3 bases are TGCAGTGCTAAACCTCTGGTTGCTGGGCCGTTGCAAGAGACCCAGTACTTC. Translating gives CSAKPLVAGPLQETQYF.

The V and J genes are TRBV6-5 and TRBJ1-1; 7 bases agree with TRBD1. The CDR3 covers 16 residues. V shed 8 bases and J 4 bases; nucleotides not matched to a gene: 16. Germline-derived CDR1 and CDR2 are MNHEY and SVGAGI. Here the CDR3 DNA reads TGTGCCAGCTCAGCCCACCTAAGACAGGGTAGCACTGAAGCTTTCTTT. Its protein product is CASSAHLRQGSTEAFF.

This clonotype was observed a few times. V and J are TRBV15 and TRBJ2-7; D unresolved. Germline V lookup: CDR1 LNHNV, CDR2 YYDKDF (reference sequence). CDR3 length: 12 residues. V lost 1 base to trimming and J lost 1 base, with 2 bases between them. CDR3: CATSRVSYEQYF. DNA of the CDR3: TGTGCCACCAGCAGAGTTTCCTACGAGCAGTACTTC.